This T cell receptor beta chain was identified in a study of T cell responses to AZD1222 COVID-19 vaccine. Study-wide points: Donors skewed white British and female; clonal diversity was possibly underestimated. CD4 TCRs associated with vaccination spanned spike, dominating at 160-218 and 743-854. In all cases, repertoires were sampled only after the peak T cell response.

In the case of this clone: Its antigen is not identified.

Profiling relied on immunoSEQ multiplex PCR, and the TCRdb table lists in-frame clones only, not all of them. The table records just over 150,000 clones, 70% to 90% of them present only once. The source was peripheral blood, collected after recovery from COVID-19. The receptor was isolated from an adult who had recovered from COVID-19.

The CDR3 DNA reads as TGCGCCAGCAGGGGGGGGCCCCCGAGGAACACTGAAGCTTTCTTT. Translating it yields CASRGGPPRNTEAFF. The chain combines TRBV4-1 with TRBJ1-1; perhaps TRBD1 as D (6 bases). Trimming took 6 bases from V and 1 from J, leaving 15 bases between them. CDR1 MGHRA and CDR2 YSYEKL come from the germline V gene. The CDR3 length is 15 residues.